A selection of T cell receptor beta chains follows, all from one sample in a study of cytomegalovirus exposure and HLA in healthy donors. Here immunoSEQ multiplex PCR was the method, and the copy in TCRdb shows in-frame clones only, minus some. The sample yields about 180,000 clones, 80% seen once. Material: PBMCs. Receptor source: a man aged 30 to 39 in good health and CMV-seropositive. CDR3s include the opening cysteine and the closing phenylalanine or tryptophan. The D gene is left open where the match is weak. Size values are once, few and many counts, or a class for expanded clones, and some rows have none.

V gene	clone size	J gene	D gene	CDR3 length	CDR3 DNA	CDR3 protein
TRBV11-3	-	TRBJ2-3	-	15	TGTGCCAGCAGCTCTCGGGTAAAGGGGACAGATACGCAGTATTTT	CASSSRVKGTDTQYF
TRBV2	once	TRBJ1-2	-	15	TGTGCCAGCAGTAAACAGGGTTCATCTAACTATGGCTACACCTTC	CASSKQGSSNYGYTF
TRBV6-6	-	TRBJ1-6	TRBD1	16	TGTGCCAGCAGTTACCCGGGACAGGGCCGGGATTCACCCCTCCACTTT	CASSYPGQGRDSPLHF
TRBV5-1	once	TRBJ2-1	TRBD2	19	TGCGCCAGCAGCCACGTGCCTCGGACTAGCGGGAGCTCCTACAATGAGCAGTTCTTC	CASSHVPRTSGSSYNEQFF
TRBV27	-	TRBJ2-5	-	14	TGTGCCAGCAGCAAGGACTACCCGAGGGAGACCCAGTACTTC	CASSKDYPRETQYF
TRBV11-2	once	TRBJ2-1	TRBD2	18	TGTGCCAGCAGCTTAGGCTGGACTAGCGGGAGGTTTATCGATGAGCAGTTCTTC	CASSLGWTSGRFIDEQFF
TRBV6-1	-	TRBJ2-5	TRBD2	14	TGTGCCAGCAGTAATGGGGCGGGAGGGGAGACCCAGTACTTC	CASSNGAGGETQYF
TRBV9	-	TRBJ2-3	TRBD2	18	TGTGCCAGCAGCGTAGCGGCGACTAGCGGGGGGCACGCAGATACGCAGTATTTT	CASSVAATSGGHADTQYF
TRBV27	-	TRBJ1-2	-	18	TGTGCCAGCAGTTTCGCCGGGACTACCCCTCAGGATGACTATGGCTACACCTTC	CASSFAGTTPQDDYGYTF
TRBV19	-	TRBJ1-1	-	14	TGTGCCAGTAGTAATAGGGAGTTCGGAACTGAAGCTTTCTTT	CASSNREFGTEAFF
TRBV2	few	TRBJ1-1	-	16	TGTGCCAGCAGTGAAGTGGGGGGGCGCCGGAACACTGAAGCTTTCTTT	CASSEVGGRRNTEAFF
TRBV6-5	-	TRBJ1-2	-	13	TGTGCCAGCAGCCGCGGGAGTCACGATGGCTACACCTTC	CASSRGSHDGYTF
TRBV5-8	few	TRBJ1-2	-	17	TGTGCCAGCAGCTCCATCCAGGTCCGGGACTTTAACTATGGCTACACCTTC	CASSSIQVRDFNYGYTF
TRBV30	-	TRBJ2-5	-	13	TGTGCCTGGACCACAGGGGGGGAGGAGACCCAGTACTTC	CAWTTGGEETQYF
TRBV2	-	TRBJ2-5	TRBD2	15	TGTGCCAGCAGTGAGGCGGGAGTCCCCCAAGAGACCCAGTACTTC	CASSEAGVPQETQYF
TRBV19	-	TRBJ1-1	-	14	TGTGCCAGTAGTAGGCAGGGCCCCTGGACTGAAGCTTTCTTT	CASSRQGPWTEAFF
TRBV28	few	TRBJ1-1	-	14	TGTGCCAGCAGTTTGGCCCAGGTGAACACTGAAGCTTTCTTT	CASSLAQVNTEAFF
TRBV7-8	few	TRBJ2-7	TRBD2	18	TGTGCCAGCAGCTTAGTGGCTAGCGGGGGGTCGAATCGGTACGAGCAGTACTTC	CASSLVASGGSNRYEQYF